This is a list of T cell receptor beta chains from one sample in a study of cytomegalovirus exposure and HLA in healthy donors. Sequencing was performed with immunoSEQ multiplex PCR; in TCRdb, only in-frame clones are kept and a portion is missing. This sample carries some 93,000 clones, over 55% of them seen once, and the ten largest clones take about 6%. Sequenced sample: PBMCs. These receptors were taken from a boy aged 5-17 years in good health and CMV-seropositive. The CDR3 runs from the conserved cysteine through the conserved F or W. The D gene is left open where the match is weak. The size of a clone is reported for some rows only, either as once, few or many, or as a class for expanded clones.

d_gene	j_gene	abundance	v_gene	CDR3nt	CDR3aa
NA	TRBJ1-4	NA	TRBV5-1	TGCGCCAGCAGCTTGGCCCTCACCAGGGGTAATAATGAAAAACTGTTTTTT	CASSLALTRGNNEKLFF
TRBD1	TRBJ2-7	medium-sized	TRBV4-3	TGCGCCAGCAGCACCCGGACAGGGGGGATCTACGAGCAGTACTTC	CASSTRTGGIYEQYF
TRBD2	TRBJ2-5	NA	TRBV15	TGTGCCACCAGCAGAGATCTCGGGGGGAAAGAGACCCAGTACTTC	CATSRDLGGKETQYF
TRBD2	TRBJ2-7	NA	TRBV2	TGTGCCAGCAGTGACCCTAGCGGGATCCACGAGCAGTACTTC	CASSDPSGIHEQYF
NA	TRBJ2-2	NA	TRBV6-1	TGTGCCAGCAGGGGGCGTACGAACACCGGGGAGCTGTTTTTT	CASRGRTNTGELFF
NA	TRBJ2-5	NA	TRBV28	TGTGCCAGCAGTTCTTCCCAGGGCGCCGGGGAGACCCAGTACTTC	CASSSSQGAGETQYF
NA	TRBJ1-3	NA	TRBV5-1	TGCGCCAGCAGCTCAGATTCTGGAAACACCATATATTTT	CASSSDSGNTIYF
NA	TRBJ2-7	NA	TRBV6-5	TGTGCCAGCAGTTACTCGTGGAATTTAGGAGACCACGAGCAGTACTTC	CASSYSWNLGDHEQYF
TRBD1	TRBJ2-2	NA	TRBV6-6	TGTGCCAGTTCCCGACAGGGTAACACCGGGGAGCTGTTTTTT	CASSRQGNTGELFF
TRBD2	TRBJ2-1	NA	TRBV29-1	TGCAGCGTCGACCTTTCGGGGGCTAGCGGGGGGACCAACTACAATGAGCAGTTCTTC	CSVDLSGASGGTNYNEQFF
TRBD1	TRBJ2-7	NA	TRBV27	TGTGCCAGCAGGCGCACAGGGGGCCCCTCCTACGAGCAGTACTTC	CASRRTGGPSYEQYF
NA	TRBJ1-2	NA	TRBV4-1	TGCGCCAGCAGCCAAGATCAAAGGGGCGGCTATGGCTACACCTTC	CASSQDQRGGYGYTF
NA	TRBJ1-2	NA	TRBV20-1	TGCAGTGCTCCAGGCCGGAATGGCTACACCTTC	CSAPGRNGYTF
TRBD1	TRBJ2-2	NA	TRBV29-1	TGCAGCGTCGGAGGTGGACAGGGGTTCGCGAACACCGGGGAGCTGTTTTTT	CSVGGGQGFANTGELFF
NA	TRBJ1-2	NA	TRBV5-1	TGCGCCAGCAGCTTGAAGGGGAGGAATGGCTACACCTTC	CASSLKGRNGYTF
NA	TRBJ1-5	once	TRBV5-6	TGTGCCAGCAGCTTGGGAATTTCAGGCAATCAGCCCCAGCATTTT	CASSLGISGNQPQHF
TRBD2	TRBJ2-7	NA	TRBV19	TGTGCCAGTAGTATTCTGCGGGGGGGGTCCTACGAGCAGTACTTC	CASSILRGGSYEQYF
TRBD2	TRBJ2-7	NA	TRBV5-4	TGTGCCAGCAGCTTGTCTGCTAGCGGGAGTTTCAACGAGCAGTACTTC	CASSLSASGSFNEQYF
TRBD2	TRBJ2-4	NA	TRBV2	TGTGCCAGCAGCGATGGGACTAGCGGGAGGTTAGCCAAAAACATTCAGTACTTC	CASSDGTSGRLAKNIQYF
TRBD1	TRBJ2-7	NA	TRBV11-2	TGTGCCAGCAGCTTAGCTCGTGGGACAGGTCTTCCCTACGAGCAGTACTTC	CASSLARGTGLPYEQYF
NA	TRBJ1-5	NA	TRBV30	TGTGCCTGGAGACCCCAGGGAAGACAGCGAAATCAGCCCCAGCATTTT	CAWRPQGRQRNQPQHF
TRBD1	TRBJ1-2	NA	TRBV6-6	TGTGCCAGCAGTTACCTCGCAGGGGGCGGCTATGGCTACACCTTC	CASSYLAGGGYGYTF
TRBD2	TRBJ2-1	NA	TRBV30	TGTGCCTGGACCCGAGGACTAGGCAGTAGGTTAGAGCAGTTCTTC	CAWTRGLGSRLEQFF
NA	TRBJ1-1	once	TRBV5-1	TGCGCCAGCACCCGAAATACAGGGAGGAACACTGAAGCTTTCTTT	CASTRNTGRNTEAFF
NA	TRBJ2-2	NA	TRBV2	TGTGCCAGCAGCCCGGACACAAACACCGGGGAGCTGTTTTTT	CASSPDTNTGELFF
NA	TRBJ1-1	few	TRBV29-1	TGCAGCGTGGCAGACAGACTGAGTAGTGAAGCTTTCTTT	CSVADRLSSEAFF
NA	TRBJ1-1	NA	TRBV6-5	TGTGCCAGCAGTTACAGGGGGGGGTACACTGAAGCTTTCTTT	CASSYRGGYTEAFF
TRBD1	TRBJ2-3	few	TRBV25-1	TGTGCCAGCACGACAGGGACCCCCAGCACAGATACGCAGTATTTT	CASTTGTPSTDTQYF
TRBD1	TRBJ1-2	NA	TRBV19	TGTGCCAGTACCTTCATCAGGGGGAGAGATGGCTACACCTTC	CASTFIRGRDGYTF
NA	TRBJ1-4	once	TRBV2	TGTGCCAGCAGTGACTTGGGGCAGGGTAATGAAAAACTGTTTTTT	CASSDLGQGNEKLFF
NA	TRBJ1-1	once	TRBV7-8	TGTGCCAGCAGCTTATACGCGGGGGAGGAAGCTTTCTTT	CASSLYAGEEAFF
TRBD1	TRBJ1-5	NA	TRBV5-6	TGTGCCAGCAGCTTATCTCAGGGGGCGGGACAGCCCCAGCATTTT	CASSLSQGAGQPQHF
NA	TRBJ2-3	few	TRBV11-2	TGTGCCAGCAGCTTCGGACAGCGGACGTCAGATACGCAGTATTTT	CASSFGQRTSDTQYF
TRBD1	TRBJ1-4	NA	TRBV4-2	TGTGCCAGCAGCCAATTTGGACAGGGAGGAGAAAAACTGTTTTTT	CASSQFGQGGEKLFF
TRBD1	TRBJ1-2	NA	TRBV5-4	TGTGCCAGCAACCCGGAGGGGGCCTCTTCCTTAGGCTACACCTTC	CASNPEGASSLGYTF
NA	TRBJ1-2	few	TRBV11-1	TGTGCCAGCAGCTCCAGCAGGCATGGCTACACCTTC	CASSSSRHGYTF
TRBD2	TRBJ2-2	NA	TRBV5-1	TGCGCCAGCAGCTTCCGGACTAGCGGGAGGGCCACCGGGGAGCTGTTTTTT	CASSFRTSGRATGELFF
NA	TRBJ2-2	NA	TRBV5-5	TGTGCCAGCAGCTTGGTCAGAGGAGGCACCGGGGAGCTGTTTTTT	CASSLVRGGTGELFF
NA	TRBJ1-3	NA	TRBV5-1	TGCGCCAGCAGCCCCATGGGGGGTAGTAACACCATATATTTT	CASSPMGGSNTIYF
NA	TRBJ2-7	NA	TRBV9	TGTGCCAGCAGCCTAGGGACTTACTCCTACGAGCAGTACTTC	CASSLGTYSYEQYF
TRBD2	TRBJ2-3	NA	TRBV12-5	TGTGCTAGTGGTTTGGTACTAGCGGGGGGGCGCACAGATACGCAGTATTTT	CASGLVLAGGRTDTQYF
NA	TRBJ2-7	NA	TRBV5-1	TGCGCCAGCAGCTATACAGGAACCGGCGAGCAGTACTTC	CASSYTGTGEQYF
NA	TRBJ2-1	few	TRBV4-2	TGTGCCAGCAGCCAAGATACGTCTAGCTCCTACAATGAGCAGTTCTTC	CASSQDTSSSYNEQFF
TRBD1	TRBJ2-1	NA	TRBV27	TGTGCCAGCAGGACCGGGACAGGGGGCTACAATGAGCAGTTCTTC	CASRTGTGGYNEQFF
NA	TRBJ1-2	few	TRBV28	TGTGCCAGCAGTTTAAGGGGGTTAGGTGGCTACACCTTC	CASSLRGLGGYTF
NA	TRBJ2-5	NA	TRBV15	TGTGCCACCAGCAGCACCGGGAACCACCAAGAGACCCAGTACTTC	CATSSTGNHQETQYF
NA	TRBJ1-1	NA	TRBV18	TGTGCCAGCTCACCAAACAGAGACACTGAAGCTTTCTTT	CASSPNRDTEAFF
NA	TRBJ1-2	NA	TRBV20-1	TGCAGTGCCGAACAGGGATATGGCTACACCTTC	CSAEQGYGYTF